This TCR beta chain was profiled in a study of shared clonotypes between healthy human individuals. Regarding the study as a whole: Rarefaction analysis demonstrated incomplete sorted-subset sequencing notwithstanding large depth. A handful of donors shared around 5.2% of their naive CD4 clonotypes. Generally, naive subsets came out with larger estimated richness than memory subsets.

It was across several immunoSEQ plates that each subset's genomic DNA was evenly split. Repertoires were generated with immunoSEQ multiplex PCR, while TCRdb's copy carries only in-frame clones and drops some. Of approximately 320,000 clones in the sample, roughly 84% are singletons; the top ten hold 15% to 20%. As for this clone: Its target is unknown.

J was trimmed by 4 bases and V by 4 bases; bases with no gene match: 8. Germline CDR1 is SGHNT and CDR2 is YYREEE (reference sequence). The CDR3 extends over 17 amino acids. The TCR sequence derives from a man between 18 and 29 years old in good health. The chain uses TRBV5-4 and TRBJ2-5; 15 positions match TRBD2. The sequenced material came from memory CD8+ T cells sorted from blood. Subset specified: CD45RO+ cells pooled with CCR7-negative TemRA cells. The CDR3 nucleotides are TGTGCCAGCAGCCCGGGACTAGCGGGGGGTTTAGCAGAGACCCAGTACTTC. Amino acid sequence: CASSPGLAGGLAETQYF.